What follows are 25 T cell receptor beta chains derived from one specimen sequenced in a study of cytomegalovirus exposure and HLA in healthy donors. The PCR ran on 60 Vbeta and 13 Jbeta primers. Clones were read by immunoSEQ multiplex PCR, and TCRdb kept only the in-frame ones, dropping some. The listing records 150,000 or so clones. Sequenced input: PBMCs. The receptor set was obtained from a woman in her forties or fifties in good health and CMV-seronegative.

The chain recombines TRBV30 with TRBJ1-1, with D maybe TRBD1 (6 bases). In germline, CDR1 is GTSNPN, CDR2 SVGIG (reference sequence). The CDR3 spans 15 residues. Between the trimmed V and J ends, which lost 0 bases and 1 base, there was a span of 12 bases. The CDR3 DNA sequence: TGTGCCTGGAGTGTTGGGGGGGCTAGGAACACTGAAGCTTTCTTT. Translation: CAWSVGGARNTEAFF. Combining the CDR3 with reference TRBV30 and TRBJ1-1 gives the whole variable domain SQTIHQWPATLVQPVGSPLSLECTVEGTSNPNLYWYRQAAGRGLQLLFYSVGIGQISSEVPQNLSASRPQDRQFILSSKKLLLSDSGFYLCAWSVGGARNTEAFFGQGTRLTVV.

This chain's CDR3 is CASSLAEQSSYNEQFF. In nucleotides, the CDR3 is TGCGCCAGCAGCTTGGCCGAACAGAGCTCCTACAATGAGCAGTTCTTC. This chain links TRBV5-1 with TRBJ2-1; D uncertain. The CDR3 is 16 residues long. The V end lost 0 bases, the J end lost 0 bases, and 10 bases lay between the germline ends. CDR1 is SGHRS and CDR2 is YFSETQ in the germline V gene.

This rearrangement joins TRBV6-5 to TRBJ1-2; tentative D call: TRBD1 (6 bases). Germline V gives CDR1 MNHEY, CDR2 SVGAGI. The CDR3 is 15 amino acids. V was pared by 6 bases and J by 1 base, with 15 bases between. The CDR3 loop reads CASRPPTGFNYGYTF. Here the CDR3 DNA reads TGTGCCAGCAGGCCCCCGACAGGTTTTAACTATGGCTACACCTTC.

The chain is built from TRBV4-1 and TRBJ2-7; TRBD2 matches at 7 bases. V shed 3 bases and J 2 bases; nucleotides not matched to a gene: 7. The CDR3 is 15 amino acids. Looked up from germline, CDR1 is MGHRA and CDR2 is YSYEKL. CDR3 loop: CASSQPGGIAYEQYF. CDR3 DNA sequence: TGCGCCAGCAGCCAGCCGGGGGGAATTGCCTACGAGCAGTACTTC.

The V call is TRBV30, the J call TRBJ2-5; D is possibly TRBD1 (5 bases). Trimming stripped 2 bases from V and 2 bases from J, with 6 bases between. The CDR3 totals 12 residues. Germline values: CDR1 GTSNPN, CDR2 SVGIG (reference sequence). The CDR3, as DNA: TGTGCCTGGAGTCAGGGTCAAGAGACCCAGTACTTC. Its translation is CAWSQGQETQYF.

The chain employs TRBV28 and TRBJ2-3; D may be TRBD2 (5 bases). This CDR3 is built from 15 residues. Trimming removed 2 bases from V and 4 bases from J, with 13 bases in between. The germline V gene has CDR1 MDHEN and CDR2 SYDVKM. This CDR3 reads CASSLNEGEADTQYF. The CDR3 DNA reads TGTGCCAGCAGTTTAAACGAGGGCGAGGCAGATACGCAGTATTTT. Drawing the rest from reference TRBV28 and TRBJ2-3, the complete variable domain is DVKVTQSSRYLVKRTGEKVFLECVQDMDHENMFWYRQDPGLGLRLIYFSYDVKMKEKGDIPEGYSVSREKKERFSLILESASTNQTSMYLCASSLNEGEADTQYFGPGTRLTVL.

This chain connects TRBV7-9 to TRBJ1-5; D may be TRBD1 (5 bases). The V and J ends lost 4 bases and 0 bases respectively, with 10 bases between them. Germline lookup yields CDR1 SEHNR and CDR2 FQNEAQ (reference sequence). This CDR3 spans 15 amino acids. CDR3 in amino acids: CASSSLGASNQPQHF. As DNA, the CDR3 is TGTGCCAGCAGCTCCCTAGGGGCTAGCAATCAGCCCCAGCATTTT.

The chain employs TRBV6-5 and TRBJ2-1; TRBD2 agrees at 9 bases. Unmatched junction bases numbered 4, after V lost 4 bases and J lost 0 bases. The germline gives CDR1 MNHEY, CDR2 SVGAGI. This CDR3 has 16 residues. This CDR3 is CASSSELAGSYNEQFF. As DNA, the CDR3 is TGTGCCAGCAGTTCCGAACTAGCGGGCTCCTACAATGAGCAGTTCTTC.

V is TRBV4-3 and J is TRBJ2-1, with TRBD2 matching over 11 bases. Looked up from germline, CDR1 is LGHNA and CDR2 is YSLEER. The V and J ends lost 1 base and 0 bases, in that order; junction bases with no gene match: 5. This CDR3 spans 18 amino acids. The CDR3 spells CASSQGVAGGSSYNEQFF. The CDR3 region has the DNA TGCGCCAGCAGCCAAGGGGTAGCGGGGGGGAGCTCCTACAATGAGCAGTTCTTC.

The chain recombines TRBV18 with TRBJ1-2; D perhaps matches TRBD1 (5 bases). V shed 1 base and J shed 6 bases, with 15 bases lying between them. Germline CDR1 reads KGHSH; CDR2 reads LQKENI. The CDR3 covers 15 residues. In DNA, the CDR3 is TGTGCCAGCTCACCACTAGGGGCAGGGAACCATGGCTACACCTTC. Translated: CASSPLGAGNHGYTF.

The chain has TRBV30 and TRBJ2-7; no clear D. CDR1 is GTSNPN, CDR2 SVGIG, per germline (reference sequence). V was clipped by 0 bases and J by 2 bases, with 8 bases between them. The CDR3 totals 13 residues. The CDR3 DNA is TGTGCCTGGAGTGTACGGGTAGCCTACGAGCAGTACTTC. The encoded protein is CAWSVRVAYEQYF.

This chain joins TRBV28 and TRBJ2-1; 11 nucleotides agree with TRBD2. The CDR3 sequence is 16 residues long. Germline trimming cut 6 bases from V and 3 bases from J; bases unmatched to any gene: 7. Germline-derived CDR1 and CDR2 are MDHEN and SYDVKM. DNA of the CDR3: TGTGCCAGCAGCACGAGTAGCGGGGGGGACTACAATGAGCAGTTCTTC. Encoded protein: CASSTSSGGDYNEQFF.

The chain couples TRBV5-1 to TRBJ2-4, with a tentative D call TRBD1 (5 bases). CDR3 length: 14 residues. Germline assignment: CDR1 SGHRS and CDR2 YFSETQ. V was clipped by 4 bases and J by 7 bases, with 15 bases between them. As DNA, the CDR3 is TGCGCCAGCAGCACAGGACCTACGGTTAACATTCAGTACTTC. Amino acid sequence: CASSTGPTVNIQYF.

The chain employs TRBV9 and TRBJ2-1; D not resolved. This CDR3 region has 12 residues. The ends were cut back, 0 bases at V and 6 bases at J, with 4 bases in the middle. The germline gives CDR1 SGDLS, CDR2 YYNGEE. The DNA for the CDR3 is TGTGCCAGCAGCGTAGGGCCCAATGAGCAGTTCTTC. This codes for CASSVGPNEQFF.

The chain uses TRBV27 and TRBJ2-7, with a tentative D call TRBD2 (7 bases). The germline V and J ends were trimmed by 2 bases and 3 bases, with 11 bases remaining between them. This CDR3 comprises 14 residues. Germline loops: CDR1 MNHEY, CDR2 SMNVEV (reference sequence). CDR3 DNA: TGTGCCAGCAGTTTAGGGGGGGCCCTCTACGAGCAGTACTTC. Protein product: CASSLGGALYEQYF.

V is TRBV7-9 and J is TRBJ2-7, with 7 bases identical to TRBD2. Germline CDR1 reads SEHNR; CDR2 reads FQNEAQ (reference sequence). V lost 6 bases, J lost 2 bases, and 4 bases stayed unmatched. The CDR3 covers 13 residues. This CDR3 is CASRGGEAYEQYF. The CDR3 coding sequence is TGTGCCAGCAGGGGAGGGGAGGCCTACGAGCAGTACTTC.

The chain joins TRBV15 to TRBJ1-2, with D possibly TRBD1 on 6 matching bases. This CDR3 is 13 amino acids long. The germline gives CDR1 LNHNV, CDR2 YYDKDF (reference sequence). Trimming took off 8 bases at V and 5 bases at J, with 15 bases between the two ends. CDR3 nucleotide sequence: TGTGCCACCCGAAAGGGGGGAGGGTATGGCTACACCTTC. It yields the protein CATRKGGGYGYTF. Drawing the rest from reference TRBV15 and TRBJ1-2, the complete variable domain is DAMVIQNPRYQVTQFGKPVTLSCSQTLNHNVMYWYQQKSSQAPKLLFHYYDKDFNNEADTPDNFQSRRPNTSFCFLDIRSPGLGDTAMYLCATRKGGGYGYTFGSGTRLTVV.

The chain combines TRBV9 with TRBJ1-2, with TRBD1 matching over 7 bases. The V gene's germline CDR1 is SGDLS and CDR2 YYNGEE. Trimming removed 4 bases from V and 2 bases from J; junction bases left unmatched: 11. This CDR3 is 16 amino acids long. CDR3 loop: CASSPAPRGLNYGYTF. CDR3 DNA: TGTGCCAGCAGCCCGGCCCCCAGGGGGTTAAACTATGGCTACACCTTC.

The CDR3 DNA follows: TGTGCCAGCAGCTCAGACACAGGGGCCGAGCAGTACTTC. Amino acid sequence: CASSSDTGAEQYF. The genes are TRBV7-2 and TRBJ2-7; TRBD1 agrees at 7 bases. Losses at the gene ends were 4 bases for V and 6 bases for J; bases not matched to a gene: 6. Germline V gene sequence: CDR1 SGHTA, CDR2 FQGNSA. The CDR3 is 13 residues long.

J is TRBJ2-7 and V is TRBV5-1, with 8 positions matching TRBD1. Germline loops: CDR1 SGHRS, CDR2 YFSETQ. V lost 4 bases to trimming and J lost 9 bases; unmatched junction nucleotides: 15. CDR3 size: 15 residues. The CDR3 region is CASSPKTGANSVQYF. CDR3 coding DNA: TGCGCCAGCAGCCCAAAGACAGGGGCCAATTCAGTGCAGTACTTC.

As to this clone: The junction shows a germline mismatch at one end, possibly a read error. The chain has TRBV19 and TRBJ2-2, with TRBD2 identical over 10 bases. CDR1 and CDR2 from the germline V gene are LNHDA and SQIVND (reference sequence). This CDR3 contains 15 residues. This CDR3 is CATLSGGAPPGELFF. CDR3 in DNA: TGCGCTACTCTCAGCGGGGGGGCCCCCCCCGGGGAGCTGTTTTTT. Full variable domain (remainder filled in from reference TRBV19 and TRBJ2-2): DGGITQSPKYLFRKEGQNVTLSCEQNLNHDAMYWYRQDPGQGLRLIYYSQIVNDFQKGDIAEGYSVSREKKESFPLTVTSAQKNPTAFYLCATLSGGAPPGELFFGEGSRLTVL.

The CDR3 coding sequence is TGCGCCAGCAGCACCTTATTAATAGCGGGGGAGTTCACAGATACGCAGTATTTT. Its protein is CASSTLLIAGEFTDTQYF. The chain recombines TRBV5-1 with TRBJ2-3, with TRBD2 identical over 9 bases. Germline trimming cut 4 bases from V and 2 bases from J; bases unmatched to any gene: 14. CDR3 length: 18 amino acids. Germline V gene data show CDR1 as SGHRS and CDR2 as YFSETQ.

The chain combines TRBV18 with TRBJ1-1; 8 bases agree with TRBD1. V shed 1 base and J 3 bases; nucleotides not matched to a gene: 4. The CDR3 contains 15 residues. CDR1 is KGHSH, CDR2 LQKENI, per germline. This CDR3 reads CASSPRTGWDTEAFF. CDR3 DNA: TGTGCCAGCTCACCACGGACAGGGTGGGACACTGAAGCTTTCTTT.

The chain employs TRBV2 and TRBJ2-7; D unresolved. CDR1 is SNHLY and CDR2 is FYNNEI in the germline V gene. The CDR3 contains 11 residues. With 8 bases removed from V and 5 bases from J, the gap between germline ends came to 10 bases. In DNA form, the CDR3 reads TGTGCCAGCCTCACACGCAACGAGCAGTACTTC. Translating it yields CASLTRNEQYF.

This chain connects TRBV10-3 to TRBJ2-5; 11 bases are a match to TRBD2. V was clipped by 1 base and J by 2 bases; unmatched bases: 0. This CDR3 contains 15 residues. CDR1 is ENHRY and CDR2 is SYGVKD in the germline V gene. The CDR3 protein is CAISEWTSGQETQYF. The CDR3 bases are TGTGCCATCAGTGAGTGGACTAGCGGGCAAGAGACCCAGTACTTC.